The 8 T cell receptor beta chains reported below all come from one sample, sequenced in a study of identical twins. TCRdb ran MiXCR on the 5' RACE reads and lists one entry per CDR3 protein. The repertoire consists of a few hundred thousand distinct CDR3 sequences, with roughly 20% occurring once and the leading ten covering 12%. The specimen was naive T cells sorted from blood. All receptors derive from a man aged 50 or older in good health.

This rearrangement joins TRBV20-1 to TRBJ2-5; 8 bases align to TRBD2. The J call may be mistaken, given a closer DNA end match to TRBJ2-1. Germline V CDR1 and CDR2: DFQATT, SNEGSKA (reference sequence). CDR3 length: 16 residues. CDR3: CSAASWVAGLVETQFF. In nucleotides, the CDR3 is TGCAGTGCTGCCTCGTGGGTAGCGGGGCTGGTGGAGACCCAGTTCTTC.

The gene calls are TRBV14 and TRBJ2-5; either TRBD1 or TRBD2 may fit D (5 bases each). In germline, CDR1 is SGHDN, CDR2 FVKESK. CDR3 length equals 13 residues. V was clipped by 2 bases and J by 5 bases, with 9 bases between them. This chain's CDR3 is CASSQLGDETQYF. In DNA form, the CDR3 reads TGTGCCAGCAGCCAACTGGGGGATGAGACCCAGTACTTC. The whole variable domain, filled in from reference TRBV14 and TRBJ2-5, reads EAGVTQFPSHSVIEKGQTVTLRCDPISGHDNLYWYRRVMGKEIKFLLHFVKESKQDESGMPNNRFLAERTGGTYSTLKVQPAELEDSGVYFCASSQLGDETQYFGPGTRLLVL.

Ten or more counts support this clonotype. The CDR3 DNA reads as TGTGCCATCGGGGCCCTCACCTACGAGCAGTACTTC. As protein: CAIGALTYEQYF. This chain connects TRBV10-3 to TRBJ2-7; D is possibly TRBD1 (5 bases). The germline gives CDR1 ENHRY, CDR2 SYGVKD. V gave up 8 bases and J gave up 2 bases, with 10 bases separating them. The CDR3 is 12 residues long.

This chain joins TRBV28 and TRBJ2-2; TRBD2 aligns across 12 bases. This CDR3 region has 13 residues. The junction had 9 bases not matched to a gene; V was cut back by 6 bases and J by 16 bases. Germline V gene data show CDR1 as MDHEN and CDR2 as SYDVKM. The CDR3 sequence is CASSPGLAGRKFF. Here the CDR3 DNA reads TGTGCCAGCAGCCCTGGACTAGCGGGGCGTAAGTTTTTT.

In this sample, this clonotype turned up a few times. CDR3 protein: CASSYPGQGNYEQYF. CDR3 DNA: TGTGCCAGCAGCTACCCGGGACAGGGGAACTACGAGCAGTACTTC. This chain connects TRBV7-9 to TRBJ2-7; 10 positions match TRBD1. After removal of 4 bases from V and 3 bases from J, the junction contained 6 bases not matched to a gene. The CDR3 contains 15 residues. CDR1 SEHNR and CDR2 FQNEAQ come from the germline V gene (reference sequence).

This clonotype was picked up a small number of times. The chain employs TRBV29-1 and TRBJ2-5; 7 bases fit TRBD1. The J segment lost 5 bases and the V segment lost 4 bases, leaving 4 bases of the junction unmatched. Germline V gives CDR1 SQVTM, CDR2 ANQGSEA. The CDR3 has 12 amino acids. CDR3 amino acids: CSVGTTGETQYF. The CDR3 DNA reads as TGCAGCGTTGGAACGACAGGGGAGACCCAGTACTTC. The full variable domain, with the rest looked up from reference TRBV29-1 and TRBJ2-5, is SAVISQKPSRDICQRGTSLTIQCQVDSQVTMMFWYRQQPGQSLTLIATANQGSEATYESGFVIDKFPISRPNLTFSTLTVSNMSPEDSSIYLCSVGTTGETQYFGPGTRLLVL.

Only a few counts were recorded for this clonotype. For the CDR3, the DNA is TGTGCCACCACTTCGGGGGGAGATACGCAGTATTTT. Residues: CATTSGGDTQYF. The rearrangement links TRBV28 to TRBJ2-3; TRBD2 matches 7 bases. The junction had 6 bases not matched to a gene; V was cut back by 10 bases and J by 5 bases. The CDR3 runs 12 residues. Germline CDR1 reads MDHEN; CDR2 reads SYDVKM.

Concerning this clonotype itself: Just one base apart from a much larger clone, this may be a read error. The gene calls are TRBV6-2 or TRBV6-3 and TRBJ2-2, with a tentative D call TRBD1 (6 bases). Germline CDR1 is MNHEY and CDR2 is SVGEGT. The CDR3 length is 12 residues. CDR3 nucleotides: TGTGTGTCCCTGGGGGACAACGGGGCGCTGTTTTTT. This codes for CVSLGDNGALFF.